Listed below are T cell receptor beta chains from one sample, sequenced in a study of blood T cell repertoires in COVID-19. The assay was immunoSEQ multiplex PCR, and TCRdb's table has in-frame clones only and misses some. Of fewer than 500,000 clones in the sample, around nine tenths were seen once. Sequenced input: peripheral blood. These receptors came from a woman aged 25-40 years with acute or convalescent COVID-19. The CDR3 runs from the conserved cysteine through the conserved F or W. Each record gives: V gene, clone size, J gene, D gene, CDR3 protein, CDR3 DNA. D genes are given only for firm matches. Expanded clones get a size class; other rows say once, few or many, or leave the size out.

V: TRBV6-5; size: once; J: TRBJ1-3; D: TRBD1; CDR3: CASSPGQGGNTIYF; DNA: TGTGCCAGCAGCCCCGGACAGGGGGGAAACACCATATATTTT
V: TRBV14; size: few; J: TRBJ1-1; D: NA; CDR3: CASSHDGVEAFF; DNA: TGTGCCAGCAGCCACGACGGAGTTGAAGCTTTCTTT
V: TRBV27; size: NA; J: TRBJ1-1; D: NA; CDR3: CASRRGRSNTEAFF; DNA: TGTGCCAGCAGGCGCGGGCGCTCGAACACTGAAGCTTTCTTT
V: TRBV4-1; size: NA; J: TRBJ2-5; D: TRBD2; CDR3: CASSQKPVAGGLETQYF; DNA: TGCGCCAGCAGCCAGAAGCCTGTGGCGGGGGGGCTAGAGACCCAGTACTTC
V: TRBV2; size: NA; J: TRBJ2-7; D: TRBD2; CDR3: CASRAGTSGGKQYF; DNA: TGTGCCAGCAGGGCCGGGACTAGCGGGGGGAAGCAGTACTTC
V: TRBV19; size: NA; J: TRBJ2-1; D: TRBD2; CDR3: CASSLSGGANEQFF; DNA: TGTGCCAGTAGTCTCAGCGGGGGGGCGAATGAGCAGTTCTTC
V: TRBV11-2; size: NA; J: TRBJ2-2; D: TRBD1; CDR3: CASSFLGTGAGELFF; DNA: TGTGCCAGCAGCTTTCTAGGGACAGGGGCCGGGGAGCTGTTTTTT
V: TRBV5-4; size: NA; J: TRBJ2-3; D: TRBD2; CDR3: CASSLALAGEADTQYF; DNA: TGTGCCAGCAGCTTGGCGCTAGCGGGGGAGGCAGATACGCAGTATTTT
V: TRBV4-1; size: NA; J: TRBJ2-2; D: NA; CDR3: CASSWGHRQGRELFF; DNA: TGCGCCAGCAGCTGGGGACACCGCCAAGGGAGGGAGCTGTTTTTT
V: TRBV7-9; size: NA; J: TRBJ2-7; D: TRBD2; CDR3: CASSSRATSLFSHEQYF; DNA: TGTGCCAGCAGCTCACGGGCGACTAGCCTATTTTCCCACGAGCAGTACTTC
V: TRBV3-1/TRBV3-2; size: NA; J: TRBJ1-1; D: NA; CDR3: CASSRWGVGTEAFF; DNA: TGTGCCAGCAGCCGATGGGGGGTCGGCACTGAAGCTTTCTTT
V: TRBV6-1; size: NA; J: TRBJ1-6; D: NA; CDR3: CASSDLAGAPLHF; DNA: TGTGCCAGCAGTGATCTCGCCGGGGCACCCCTCCACTTT
V: TRBV6-1; size: NA; J: TRBJ2-7; D: TRBD1; CDR3: CASSVATGGGGYEQYF; DNA: TGTGCCAGCAGTGTAGCAACAGGGGGAGGCGGCTACGAGCAGTACTTC